The rows below give T cell receptor beta chains drawn from one sample of a study of blood T cells in healthy people across ages. TCRdb re-called the 5' RACE reads with MiXCR, one entry per CDR3 protein. This table holds over 950,000 distinct CDR3 sequences, 45% to 60% found once. Specimen: blood. These receptors were collected from a woman aged 60 to 75 in good health. Each CDR3 is given without its conserved first and last residue.

v_gene | CDR3aa
TRBV29-1 | SVPTYRGRPTTINYGYT
TRBV7-9 | ASSLEKRAVNNEQF
TRBV3-1 | ASSQDWSRAYEQY
TRBV3-1 | ASSQSGDGTDTQY
TRBV25-1 | ASSEVPGELF
TRBV7-2 | ASSLGPTSGAYEQY
TRBV28 | ASSPSTATHGYT
TRBV7-9 | ASSRQDQPQH
TRBV20-1 | SAASGTTSSYEQY
TRBV29-1 | SVVLNGGGEQY
TRBV20-1 | SALIAGEKLF
TRBV20-1 | SARATTGRVRSLF
TRBV11-2 | ASSLGPSGQETQY
TRBV18 | ASSPGGLNYGYT
TRBV14 | ASSHPGLNTEAF
TRBV2 | ASSGRGWGDTQY
TRBV11-2 | ASSLEGHPFALDEQY
TRBV27 | ASSLKRGSEQY
TRBV7-6 | AVERESYNEQY
TRBV12-5 | ASGLVRGDFRPNTGELF